The 12 T cell receptor beta chains given below trace back to one sample, sequenced in a study of T cell repertoires in cytomegalovirus infection. Each CDR3 protein is one row after TCRdb ran MiXCR on the reads. The sample has over 150,000 distinct CDR3 sequences, 17% seen once; the top ten hold approximately 25%. Sequenced input: CD8+ T cells from PBMCs. These receptor sequences come from a human donor in good health (CMV status not recorded). Some clones in this sample may be carry-over from other donors' samples.

This clonotype was observed a few times. V usage is TRBV7-8 and J usage is TRBJ1-1; the D is unclear. This CDR3 has 15 amino acids. V lost 5 bases and J lost 4, with 17 bases in between. From germline, CDR1 is SGHVS and CDR2 FQNEAQ. The CDR3 DNA sequence: TGTGCCAGCAGCCCTCGAGGAGGGTTAGGCACTGAAGCTTTCTTT. Protein sequence: CASSPRGGLGTEAFF. Together with reference TRBV7-8 and TRBJ1-1, the CDR3 gives the full variable domain: GAGVSQSPRYKVAKRGQDVALRCDPISGHVSLFWYQQALGQGPEFLTYFQNEAQLDKSGLPSDRFFAERPEGSVSTLKIQRTQQEDSAVYLCASSPRGGLGTEAFFGQGTRLTVV.

This clonotype was seen a handful of times. This rearrangement joins TRBV7-9 to TRBJ2-7; 12 nucleotides line up with TRBD2. Looked up from germline, CDR1 is SEHNR and CDR2 is FQNEAQ (reference sequence). This CDR3 has 15 amino acids. The junction had 6 bases not matched to a gene; V was cut back by 4 bases and J by 5 bases. The CDR3 reads CASSSPGLAGDEQYF. In DNA form, the CDR3 reads TGTGCCAGCAGCTCGCCGGGACTAGCGGGTGACGAGCAGTACTTC.

The chain recombines TRBV7-8 with TRBJ1-6; D not resolved. CDR3 length: 15 residues. The V end was cut by 1 base, the J end by 8 bases, with 12 bases between. The V gene's germline CDR1 is SGHVS and CDR2 FQNEAQ. The CDR3 region is CASSLGLESDSPLHF. The CDR3 coding sequence is TGTGCCAGCAGCTTAGGACTGGAGTCGGATTCACCCCTCCACTTT.

This clonotype was seen only a few times. The rearrangement uses TRBV6-1 and TRBJ1-1; D uncertain. V was trimmed by 5 bases and J by 0 bases, leaving 13 bases between them. This CDR3 comprises 15 residues. Per germline, CDR1 MNHNS and CDR2 SASEGT. The CDR3 DNA is TGTGCCAGCAGTTCGGAAGCTTATATGAACACTGAAGCTTTCTTT. The encoded protein is CASSSEAYMNTEAFF.

This clonotype appeared many times. The V and J genes are TRBV7-8 and TRBJ1-2, with 12 positions matching TRBD1. The trim removed 4 bases at V and 10 bases at J, leaving 10 bases unmatched. CDR3 length equals 15 residues. Per the germline V gene, CDR1 is SGHVS and CDR2 is FQNEAQ. The CDR3 sequence: CASSSYGTGGRNYTF. Here the CDR3 DNA reads TGTGCCAGCAGCTCGTACGGGACAGGGGGCAGAAACTACACCTTC.

This clonotype has a handful of counts. This chain connects TRBV6-8 to TRBJ2-1; TRBD2 matches 8 bases. This CDR3 spans 15 amino acids. Germline trimming cut 4 bases from V and 2 bases from J; bases unmatched to any gene: 4. Germline loops: CDR1 MNHGY, CDR2 SAAAGT. CDR3 DNA sequence: TGTGCCAGCAGTTCTGACGGGGGGGCCTACAATGAGCAGTTCTTC. The encoded protein is CASSSDGGAYNEQFF.

V gene TRBV29-1 combines with J gene TRBJ2-3; the D is unclear. Germline CDR1 reads SQVTM; CDR2 reads ANQGSEA. The CDR3 extends over 16 amino acids. V gave up 4 bases and J gave up 0 bases, with 17 bases separating them. As DNA, the CDR3 is TGCAGCGTTGTAACCCGCACCCTTACTAGCACAGATACGCAGTATTTT. This translates into CSVVTRTLTSTDTQYF.

The rearrangement joins TRBV30 to TRBJ2-7, with no clear D. V dropped 1 base and J dropped 4 bases, with 11 bases sitting between them. The V gene's germline CDR1 is GTSNPN and CDR2 SVGIG (reference sequence). The CDR3 is 13 amino acids. Here the CDR3 DNA reads TGTGCCTGGAGTGGAGTAAATATTTACGAGCAGTACTTC. It codes for CAWSGVNIYEQYF. Full variable domain (outside the CDR3, taken from reference TRBV30 and TRBJ2-7): SQTIHQWPATLVQPVGSPLSLECTVEGTSNPNLYWYRQAAGRGLQLLFYSVGIGQISSEVPQNLSASRPQDRQFILSSKKLLLSDSGFYLCAWSGVNIYEQYFGPGTRLTVT.

This clonotype came up a few times. This chain links TRBV5-1 with TRBJ1-2, with 10 bases identical to TRBD1. This CDR3 comprises 17 residues. The ends lost 1 base at V and 0 bases at J; junction bases unmatched: 6. Germline V CDR1 and CDR2: SGHRS, YFSETQ. The CDR3 protein is CASSLKGQGIPNYGYTF. In DNA form, the CDR3 reads TGCGCCAGCAGCTTGAAGGGACAGGGGATTCCTAACTATGGCTACACCTTC.

This clonotype has just a few counts. The CDR3 loop is CASSYGDSPGNTIYF. DNA of the CDR3: TGTGCCAGCAGTTATGGGGACAGCCCTGGAAACACCATATATTTT. The chain employs TRBV6-1 and TRBJ1-3, with 7 bases aligning to TRBD1. The CDR3 spans 15 residues. From germline, CDR1 is MNHNS and CDR2 SASEGT. Trimming at V came to 5 bases and at J to 2 bases, leaving 6 bases not matched to a gene.

This clonotype has just a few counts. The chain recombines TRBV7-2 with TRBJ2-1, with TRBD2 identical over 7 bases. The germline V gene encodes CDR1 SGHTA and CDR2 FQGNSA. This CDR3 region has 14 residues. V dropped 7 bases and J dropped 7; count of bases not matched to a gene: 10. The CDR3 DNA is TGTGCCAGCAATACGGCGGGGGAGCGTAATGAGCAGTTCTTC. Its protein product is CASNTAGERNEQFF.

The rearrangement uses TRBV20-1 and TRBJ2-7; TRBD2 aligns across 8 bases. V lost 6 bases to trimming and J lost 2 bases; unmatched junction nucleotides: 9. Germline CDR1 is DFQATT and CDR2 is SNEGSKA (reference sequence). CDR3 size: 14 residues. The CDR3: CSASDSGGAYEQYF. The CDR3 DNA is TGCAGTGCGTCGGATTCCGGGGGGGCCTACGAGCAGTACTTC.